The TCR beta chain under discussion was sequenced for a study of blood T cell repertoires in COVID-19. From germline, CDR1 is SGHNT and CDR2 YYREEE (reference sequence). The CDR3 extends over 15 amino acids. Trimming pared 0 bases from V and 8 bases from J, leaving 14 bases between. Some clones are missing from TCRdb's copy, which holds only in-frame ones; the method was immunoSEQ multiplex PCR. The sample consists of 70,000 to 85,000 clones, around 80% of them appearing once. Material: peripheral blood. This receptor was obtained from a man in his 60s with acute or convalescent COVID-19. The chain employs TRBV5-4 and TRBJ1-4; maybe TRBD1 (6 bases). The CDR3 region is CASSLAGTSSEKLFF. For the CDR3, the DNA is TGTGCCAGCAGCTTGGCTGGGACAAGCTCCGAAAAACTGTTTTTT.